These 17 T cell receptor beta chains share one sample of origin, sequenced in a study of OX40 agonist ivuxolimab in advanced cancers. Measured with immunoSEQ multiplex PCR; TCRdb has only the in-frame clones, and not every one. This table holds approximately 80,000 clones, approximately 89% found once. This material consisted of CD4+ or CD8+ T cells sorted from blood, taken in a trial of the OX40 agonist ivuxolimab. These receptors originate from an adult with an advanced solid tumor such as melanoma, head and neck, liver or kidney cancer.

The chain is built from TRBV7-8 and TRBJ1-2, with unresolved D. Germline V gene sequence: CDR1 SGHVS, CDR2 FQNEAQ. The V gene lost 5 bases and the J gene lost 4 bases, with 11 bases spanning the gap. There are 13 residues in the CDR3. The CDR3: CASSPASFYGYTF. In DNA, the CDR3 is TGTGCCAGCAGCCCGGCCAGTTTCTATGGCTACACCTTC.

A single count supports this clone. The CDR3 loop reads CASSLRQQPIFYNSPLHF. The CDR3 nucleotides read TGTGCCAGCAGCTTACGACAGCAACCTATCTTTTATAATTCACCCCTCCACTTT. This chain links TRBV11-2 with TRBJ1-6, with TRBD1 as a possible D gene (5 bases). Germline CDR1 is SGHAT and CDR2 is FQNNGV. The CDR3 totals 18 residues. The V end lost 2 bases, the J end lost 4 bases, and 18 bases lay between the germline ends.

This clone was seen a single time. The CDR3 DNA sequence: TGTGCCAGCAGTCAAGGGCTGTTGGGCGGGGAGCTGTTTTTT. It is translated as CASSQGLLGGELFF. This chain uses TRBV28 with TRBJ2-2; no reliable D call. This CDR3 is 14 amino acids long. The germline V gene has CDR1 MDHEN and CDR2 SYDVKM. The ends were cut back, 5 bases at V and 7 bases at J, with 14 bases in the middle.

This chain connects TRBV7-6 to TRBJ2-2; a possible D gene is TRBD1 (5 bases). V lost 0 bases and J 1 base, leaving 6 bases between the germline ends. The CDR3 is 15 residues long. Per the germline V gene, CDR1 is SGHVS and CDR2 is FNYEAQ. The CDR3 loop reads CASSLAGENTGELFF. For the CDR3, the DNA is TGTGCCAGCAGCTTAGCAGGGGAGAACACCGGGGAGCTGTTTTTT.

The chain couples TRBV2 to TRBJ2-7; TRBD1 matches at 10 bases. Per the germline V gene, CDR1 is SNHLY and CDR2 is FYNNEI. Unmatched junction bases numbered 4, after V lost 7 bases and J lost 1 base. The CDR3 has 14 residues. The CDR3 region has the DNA TGTGCCAGCACCGACAGGGGGCAGTCCTACGAGCAGTACGTC. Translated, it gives CASTDRGQSYEQYV.

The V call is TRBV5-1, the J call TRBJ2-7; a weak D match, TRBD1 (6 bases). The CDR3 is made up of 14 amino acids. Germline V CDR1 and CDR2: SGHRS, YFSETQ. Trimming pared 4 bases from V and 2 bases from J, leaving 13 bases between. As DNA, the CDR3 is TGCGCCAGCAGCACGGACAGATTAACCTACGAGCAGTACTTC. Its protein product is CASSTDRLTYEQYF.

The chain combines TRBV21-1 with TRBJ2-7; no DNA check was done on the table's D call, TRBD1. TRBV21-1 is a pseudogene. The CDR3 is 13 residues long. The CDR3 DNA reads TGTGCCACCGCCCCGGGACACTCCTACGAGCAGTACTTC. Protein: CATAPGHSYEQYF.

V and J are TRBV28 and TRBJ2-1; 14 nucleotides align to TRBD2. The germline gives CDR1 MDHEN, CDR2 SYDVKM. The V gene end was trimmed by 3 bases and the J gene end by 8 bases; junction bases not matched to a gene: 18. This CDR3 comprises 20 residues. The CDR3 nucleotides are TGTGCCAGCAGTTTCGGACTCTATATGACTAGCGGGAGGGCCATCGATGAGCAGTTCTTC. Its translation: CASSFGLYMTSGRAIDEQFF.

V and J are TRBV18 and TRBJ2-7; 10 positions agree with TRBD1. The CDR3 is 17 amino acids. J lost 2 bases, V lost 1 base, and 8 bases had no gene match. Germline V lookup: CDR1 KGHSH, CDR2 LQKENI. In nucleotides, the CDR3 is TGTGCCAGCTCACCACGGAAGGGACAGGGGAACCCCTACGAGCAGTACTTC. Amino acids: CASSPRKGQGNPYEQYF. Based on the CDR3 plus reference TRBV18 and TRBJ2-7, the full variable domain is NAGVMQNPRHLVRRRGQEARLRCSPMKGHSHVYWYRQLPEEGLKFMVYLQKENIIDESGMPKERFSAEFPKEGPSILRIQQVVRGDSAAYFCASSPRKGQGNPYEQYFGPGTRLTVT.

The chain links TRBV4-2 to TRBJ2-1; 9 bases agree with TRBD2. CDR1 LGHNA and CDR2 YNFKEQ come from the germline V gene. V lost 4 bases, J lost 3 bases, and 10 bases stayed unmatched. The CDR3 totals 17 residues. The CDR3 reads CASSPSVGAGGYNEQFF. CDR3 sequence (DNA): TGTGCCAGCAGCCCCTCGGTAGGAGCGGGGGGCTACAATGAGCAGTTCTTC.

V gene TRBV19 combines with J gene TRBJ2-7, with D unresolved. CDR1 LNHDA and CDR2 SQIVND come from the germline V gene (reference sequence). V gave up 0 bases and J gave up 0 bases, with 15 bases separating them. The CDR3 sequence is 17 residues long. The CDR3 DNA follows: TGTGCCAGTAGTATAGAGGCGAAACAGAAGAACTCCTACGAGCAGTACGTC. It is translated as CASSIEAKQKNSYEQYV.

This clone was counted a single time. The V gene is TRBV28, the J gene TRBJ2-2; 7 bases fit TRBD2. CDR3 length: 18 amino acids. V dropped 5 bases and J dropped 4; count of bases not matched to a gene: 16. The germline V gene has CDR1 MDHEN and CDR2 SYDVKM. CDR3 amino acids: CASSQRGSGVSGTGELFF. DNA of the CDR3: TGTGCCAGCAGTCAAAGGGGCAGCGGGGTCTCGGGCACCGGGGAGCTGTTTTTT.

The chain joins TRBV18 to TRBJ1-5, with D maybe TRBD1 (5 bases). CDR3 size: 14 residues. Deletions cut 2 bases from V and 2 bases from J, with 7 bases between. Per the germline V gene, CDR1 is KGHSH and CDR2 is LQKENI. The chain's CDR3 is CASSPGDGNQPQHF. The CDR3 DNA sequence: TGTGCCAGCTCACCAGGGGACGGCAATCAGCCCCAGCATTTT.

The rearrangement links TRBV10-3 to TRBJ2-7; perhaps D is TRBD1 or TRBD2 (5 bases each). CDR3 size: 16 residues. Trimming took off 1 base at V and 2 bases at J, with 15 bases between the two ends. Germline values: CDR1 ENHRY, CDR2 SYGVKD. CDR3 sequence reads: CAISEYGADLTYEQYF. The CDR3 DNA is TGTGCCATCAGTGAGTACGGGGCGGATTTGACCTACGAGCAGTACTTC.

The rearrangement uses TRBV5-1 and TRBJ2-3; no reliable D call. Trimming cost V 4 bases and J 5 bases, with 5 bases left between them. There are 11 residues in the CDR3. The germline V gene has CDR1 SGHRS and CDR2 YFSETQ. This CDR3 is CASSLRDTQYF. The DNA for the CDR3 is TGCGCCAGCAGCCTAAGAGATACGCAGTATTTT.

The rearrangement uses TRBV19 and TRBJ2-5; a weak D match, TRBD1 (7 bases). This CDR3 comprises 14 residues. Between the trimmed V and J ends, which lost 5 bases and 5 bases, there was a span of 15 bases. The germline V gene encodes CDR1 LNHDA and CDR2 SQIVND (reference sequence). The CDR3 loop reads CASSPGGGGETQYF. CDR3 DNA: TGTGCCAGTAGTCCCGGAGGAGGGGGCGAGACCCAGTACTTC.

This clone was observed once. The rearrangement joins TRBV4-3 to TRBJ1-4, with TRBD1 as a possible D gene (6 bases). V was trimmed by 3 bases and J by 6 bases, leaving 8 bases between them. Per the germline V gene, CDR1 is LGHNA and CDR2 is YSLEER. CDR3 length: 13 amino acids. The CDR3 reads CASSQRQDEKLFF. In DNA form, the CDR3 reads TGCGCCAGCAGCCAGAGACAGGATGAAAAACTGTTTTTT.